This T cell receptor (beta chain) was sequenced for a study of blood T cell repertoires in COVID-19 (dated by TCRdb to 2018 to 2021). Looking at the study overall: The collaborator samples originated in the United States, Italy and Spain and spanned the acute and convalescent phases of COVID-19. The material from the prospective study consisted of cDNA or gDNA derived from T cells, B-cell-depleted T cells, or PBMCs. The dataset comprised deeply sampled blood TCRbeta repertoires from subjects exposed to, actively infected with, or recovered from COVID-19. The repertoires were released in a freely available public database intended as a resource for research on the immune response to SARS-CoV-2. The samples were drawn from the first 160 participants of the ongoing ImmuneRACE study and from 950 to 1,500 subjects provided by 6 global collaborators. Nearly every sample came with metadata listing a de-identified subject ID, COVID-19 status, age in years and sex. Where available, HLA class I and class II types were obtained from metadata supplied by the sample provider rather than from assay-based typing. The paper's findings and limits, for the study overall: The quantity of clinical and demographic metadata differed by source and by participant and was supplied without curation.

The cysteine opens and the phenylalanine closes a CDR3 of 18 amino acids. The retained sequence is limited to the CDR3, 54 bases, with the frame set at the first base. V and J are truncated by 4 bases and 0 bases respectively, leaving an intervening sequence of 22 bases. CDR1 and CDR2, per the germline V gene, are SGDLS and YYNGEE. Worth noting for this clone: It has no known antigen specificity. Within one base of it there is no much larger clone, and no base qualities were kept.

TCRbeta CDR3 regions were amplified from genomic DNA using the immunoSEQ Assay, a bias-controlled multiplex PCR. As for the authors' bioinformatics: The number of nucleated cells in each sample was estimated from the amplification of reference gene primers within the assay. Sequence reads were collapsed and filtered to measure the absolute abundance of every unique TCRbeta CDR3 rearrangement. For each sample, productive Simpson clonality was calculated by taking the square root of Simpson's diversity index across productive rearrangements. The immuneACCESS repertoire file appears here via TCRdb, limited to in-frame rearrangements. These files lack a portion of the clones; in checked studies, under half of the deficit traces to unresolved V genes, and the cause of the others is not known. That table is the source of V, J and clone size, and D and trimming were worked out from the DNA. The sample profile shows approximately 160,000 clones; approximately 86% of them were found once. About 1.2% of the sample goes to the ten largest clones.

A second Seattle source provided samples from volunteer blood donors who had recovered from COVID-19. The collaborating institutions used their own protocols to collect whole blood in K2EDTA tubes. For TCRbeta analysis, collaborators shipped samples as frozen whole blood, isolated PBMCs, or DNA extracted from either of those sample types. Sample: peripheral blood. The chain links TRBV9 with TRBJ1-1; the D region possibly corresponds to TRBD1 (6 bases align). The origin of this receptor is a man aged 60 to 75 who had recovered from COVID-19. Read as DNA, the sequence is TGTGCCAGCAGCCCCCAACCCCAGGGGTCGACGGTGAACACTGAAGCTTTCTTT. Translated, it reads CASSPQPQGSTVNTEAFF.